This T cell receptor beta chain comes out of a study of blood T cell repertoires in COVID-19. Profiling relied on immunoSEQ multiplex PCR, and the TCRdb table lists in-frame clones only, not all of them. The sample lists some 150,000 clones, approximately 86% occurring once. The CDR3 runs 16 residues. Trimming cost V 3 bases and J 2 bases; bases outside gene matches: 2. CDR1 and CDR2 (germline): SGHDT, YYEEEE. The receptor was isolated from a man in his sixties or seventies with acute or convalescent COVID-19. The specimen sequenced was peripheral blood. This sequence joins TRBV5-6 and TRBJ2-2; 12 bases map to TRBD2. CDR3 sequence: CASSSLAGGNTGELFF. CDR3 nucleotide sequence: TGTGCCAGCAGCTCACTAGCGGGAGGTAACACCGGGGAGCTGTTTTTT.